This T cell receptor beta chain was recorded in a study of OX40 agonist ivuxolimab in advanced cancers. The wider study: With ivuxolimab, an agonistic anti-OX40 (CD134) antibody, patients were treated. Dosing consisted of intravenous ivuxolimab at 0.01 to 10 mg/kg every 2 weeks.

Blood sampling was done at baseline, cycle 4 day 1, and cycle 7 day 1. Generated by immunoSEQ multiplex PCR, the TCRdb table keeps only in-frame clones and is missing some. This table has roughly 50,000 clones, around 87% appearing once. The CDR3 extends over 17 amino acids. Germline lookup yields CDR1 GTSNPN and CDR2 SVGIG (reference sequence). J lost 7 bases, V lost 5 bases, and 18 bases had no gene match. This material consisted of CD4+ or CD8+ T cells sorted from blood, taken in a trial of the OX40 agonist ivuxolimab. The rearrangement links TRBV30 to TRBJ2-3, with TRBD1 identical over 10 bases. The sequence derives from an adult with an advanced solid tumor such as melanoma, head and neck, liver or kidney cancer. The DNA of the CDR3 is TGTGCCTGGGCCGGGACAGGGGAAGAAGGCGAGTGGAATACGCAGTATTTT. This codes for CAWAGTGEEGEWNTQYF.